The 30 T cell receptor beta chains below come from one sample, sequenced in a study of Ad26.COV2.S vaccination and SARS-CoV-2 variants. Sequenced by immunoSEQ multiplex PCR; TCRdb stores in-frame clones only, minus some. Here the sample spans roughly 420,000 clones, roughly 90% being singletons. The treatment denotes: roughly 18 received Ad26.COV2.S at low or high dose, single or two shots; five or six received placebo; per-sample allocation not given. Specimen acquisition occurred on day 63 following the initial vaccine or placebo injection. The sequenced sample was peripheral blood, obtained in a trial of Ad26.COV2.S vaccine versus placebo. The source of these receptors is a person aged 18-60 years who received the Ad26.COV2.S COVID-19 vaccine or a placebo.

The rearrangement uses TRBV6-5 and TRBJ2-7; possibly TRBD2 for D (7 bases). Germline V gene sequence: CDR1 MNHEY, CDR2 SVGAGI. The CDR3 extends over 16 amino acids. V lost 0 bases and J 7 bases, leaving 19 bases between the germline ends. The CDR3 nucleotides read TGTGCCAGCAGTTACTCGATAGGGGGGGGGCCTCGTGAGCAGTACTTC. It encodes CASSYSIGGGPREQYF.

The V and J genes are TRBV24-1 and TRBJ2-5; tentatively, D is TRBD1 (6 bases). Trimming took off 0 bases at V and 0 bases at J, with 16 bases between the two ends. CDR1 KGHDR and CDR2 SFDVKD come from the germline V gene. CDR3 length: 18 amino acids. CDR3 protein: CATSDLPNPGHYQETQYF. CDR3 coding DNA: TGTGCCACCAGTGATTTGCCAAACCCGGGACACTACCAAGAGACCCAGTACTTC.

The chain uses TRBV5-4 and TRBJ2-5; 11 bases line up with TRBD1. After removal of 3 bases from V and 3 bases from J, the junction contained 4 bases not matched to a gene. Germline values: CDR1 SGHNT, CDR2 YYREEE (reference sequence). The CDR3 has 15 amino acids. CDR3 sequence reads: CASSSRDRGEETQYF. Here the CDR3 DNA reads TGTGCCAGCAGCTCCCGGGACAGGGGGGAAGAGACCCAGTACTTC.

This sequence joins TRBV5-1 and TRBJ2-5, with 8 bases lining up with TRBD1. The CDR3 runs 15 residues. Germline lookup yields CDR1 SGHRS and CDR2 YFSETQ. V was pared by 4 bases and J by 1 base, with 6 bases of the junction left unmatched. The CDR3 is CASSAKGQAQETQYF. The CDR3 DNA is TGCGCCAGCAGCGCAAAGGGACAGGCCCAAGAGACCCAGTACTTC.

The rearrangement uses TRBV6-2 or TRBV6-3 and TRBJ1-2; TRBD1 matches at 7 bases. This CDR3 region has 16 residues. Per germline, CDR1 MNHEY and CDR2 SVGEGT. Trimming at V came to 0 bases and at J to 3 bases, leaving 7 bases not matched to a gene. The CDR3 region is CASSYSNRGRDYGYTF. The CDR3 DNA follows: TGTGCCAGCAGTTACTCCAACAGGGGTCGGGACTATGGCTACACCTTC.

In this sample, this clone turned up once. The V call is TRBV2, the J call TRBJ2-5; D gene unclear. In germline, CDR1 is SNHLY, CDR2 FYNNEI. CDR3 length: 11 amino acids. V was shortened by 5 bases and J by 5 bases, with 6 bases between the two germline ends. CDR3 residues: CASSLGETQYF. CDR3 coding DNA: TGTGCCAGCAGTCTCGGGGAGACCCAGTACTTC.

The chain recombines TRBV3-1 (or the pseudogene TRBV3-2) with TRBJ2-1, with 13 bases lining up with TRBD2. CDR3 length: 17 residues. Germline CDR1 and CDR2: LGHDT and YNNKEL (reference sequence). With V trimmed by 0 bases and J by 7 bases, 6 bases remained unmatched. The CDR3 region has the DNA TGTGCCAGCAGCCAAGAAACTAGCGGGGGGGTGATAAATGAGCAGTTCTTC. It is translated as CASSQETSGGVINEQFF.

This clone was recorded only once. The CDR3 loop is CASTLSAGRGGYTF. CDR3 bases: TGTGCCAGCACCCTTTCAGCCGGGAGAGGAGGCTACACCTTC. This chain joins TRBV6-5 and TRBJ1-2; no definite D call. The germline CDR1 and CDR2 sequences are MNHEY and SVGAGI. The CDR3 length is 14 residues. V was pared by 7 bases and J by 8 bases, with 20 bases between.

J is TRBJ1-4 and V is TRBV5-1, with 7 bases fitting TRBD1. CDR3 length: 15 residues. V trimming: 0 bases; J trimming: 1 base; junction bases outside the gene matches: 0. The germline gives CDR1 SGHRS, CDR2 YFSETQ. The CDR3 region is CASSLGDRTNEKLFF. The CDR3 DNA follows: TGCGCCAGCAGCTTGGGGGACAGAACTAATGAAAAACTGTTTTTT.

The chain has TRBV7-8 and TRBJ2-7; the match to TRBD2 covers 13 bases. The germline V gene has CDR1 SGHVS and CDR2 FQNEAQ. The length of the CDR3 is 16 residues. Trimming at V came to 5 bases and at J to 0 bases, leaving 4 bases not matched to a gene. The CDR3 nucleotides read TGTGCCAGCAGCCTACTAGCGGGGGGGGTCTCCTACGAGCAGTACTTC. Protein sequence: CASSLLAGGVSYEQYF.

The chain employs TRBV19 and TRBJ2-7; 10 bases agree with TRBD1. V lost 5 bases, J lost 3 bases, and 10 bases stayed unmatched. This CDR3 contains 16 residues. Germline assignment: CDR1 LNHDA and CDR2 SQIVND (reference sequence). CDR3 bases: TGTGCCAGTAGTTTGGAAAGGACAGGGGGGTTCTACGAGCAGTACTTC. Residues: CASSLERTGGFYEQYF. Combining the CDR3 with reference TRBV19 and TRBJ2-7 gives the whole variable domain DGGITQSPKYLFRKEGQNVTLSCEQNLNHDAMYWYRQDPGQGLRLIYYSQIVNDFQKGDIAEGYSVSREKKESFPLTVTSAQKNPTAFYLCASSLERTGGFYEQYFGPGTRLTVT.

The chain combines TRBV5-1 with TRBJ1-1; D possibly corresponds to TRBD1 (6 bases). The CDR3 totals 14 residues. The ends were cut back, 3 bases at V and 3 bases at J, with 12 bases in the middle. Germline lookup yields CDR1 SGHRS and CDR2 YFSETQ. The CDR3 loop is CASSSRGSDTEAFF. The CDR3 nucleotides read TGCGCCAGCAGCTCCAGGGGTTCGGACACTGAAGCTTTCTTT. Full variable domain (outside the CDR3, taken from reference TRBV5-1 and TRBJ1-1): KAGVTQTPRYLIKTRGQQVTLSCSPISGHRSVSWYQQTPGQGLQFLFEYFSETQRNKGNFPGRFSGRQFSNSRSEMNVSTLELGDSALYLCASSSRGSDTEAFFGQGTRLTVV.

J is TRBJ2-3 and V is TRBV28, with 8 bases that match TRBD2. CDR3 length: 17 residues. Losses at the gene ends were 6 bases for V and 4 bases for J; bases not matched to a gene: 15. The germline gives CDR1 MDHEN, CDR2 SYDVKM. CDR3 nucleotide sequence: TGTGCCAGCAGCCGCGGGAGGAGCGGGTGGCAGCCAGATACGCAGTATTTT. Residues: CASSRGRSGWQPDTQYF.

The rearrangement joins TRBV9 to TRBJ2-3; D is unresolved. The CDR3 totals 15 residues. CDR1 and CDR2 (germline): SGDLS, YYNGEE. V lost 0 bases and J lost 6, with 14 bases in between. The CDR3 bases are TGTGCCAGCAGCGTAGGCGGTAGCTATGTGGATACGCAGTATTTT. Translation: CASSVGGSYVDTQYF.

The chain joins TRBV27 to TRBJ2-7; no reliable D call. This CDR3 comprises 14 residues. The germline gives CDR1 MNHEY, CDR2 SMNVEV (reference sequence). The V end lost 2 bases, the J end lost 3 bases, and 11 bases lay between the germline ends. Written as DNA, the CDR3 is TGTGCCAGCAGTTTAATGAACAAACACTACGAGCAGTACTTC. The encoded protein is CASSLMNKHYEQYF.

This chain links TRBV3-1 (or the pseudogene TRBV3-2) with TRBJ2-5, with 8 bases lining up with TRBD1. Losses at the gene ends were 4 bases for V and 1 base for J; bases not matched to a gene: 8. Germline CDR1 is LGHDT and CDR2 is YNNKEL (reference sequence). CDR3 length equals 16 residues. The CDR3 reads CASSPRTGKGQETQYF. CDR3 DNA sequence: TGTGCCAGCAGCCCCCGGACAGGGAAAGGCCAAGAGACCCAGTACTTC.

This chain links TRBV9 with TRBJ2-2, with TRBD1 as a possible D gene (5 bases). This CDR3 spans 12 amino acids. Germline V CDR1 and CDR2: SGDLS, YYNGEE. The V and J ends lost 3 bases and 6 bases respectively, with 6 bases between them. CDR3 sequence: CASSEGPGELFF. CDR3 DNA sequence: TGTGCCAGCAGCGAGGGGCCCGGGGAGCTGTTTTTT.

This chain connects TRBV5-8 to TRBJ2-1; TRBD1 might be the D (5 bases). CDR3 length: 14 residues. CDR1 is SGHTS, CDR2 YDEGEE, per germline. V was shortened by 5 bases and J by 4 bases, with 13 bases between the two germline ends. The chain's CDR3 is CASREQVLYNEQFF. DNA of the CDR3: TGTGCCAGCAGAGAACAGGTTTTATACAATGAGCAGTTCTTC.

This sequence joins TRBV5-6 and TRBJ2-7, with D tentatively TRBD2 (5 bases). CDR1 and CDR2 (germline): SGHDT, YYEEEE. V lost 0 bases, J lost 5 bases, and 15 bases lay in between. The CDR3 covers 15 residues. CDR3 loop: CASSLGARRPHEQYF. The CDR3 DNA follows: TGTGCCAGCAGCTTGGGGGCTCGGAGGCCCCACGAGCAGTACTTC.

Comment on this clone: Relative to the germline gene, one junction end is altered; a read error may explain this. The CDR3 DNA is TGTGCCAGCAGTTTCACCAGGCCCCAAGGGACCCAGTACTTC. Translation: CASSFTRPQGTQYF. The chain carries TRBV6-2 or TRBV6-3 and TRBJ2-5; D remains unclear. CDR3 length equals 14 residues. Looked up from germline, CDR1 is MNHEY and CDR2 is SVGEGT.

The CDR3 DNA reads TGTGCCAGCAGTTTAGCGGGGGGTTCGGACCTAAGGGAGCTGTTTTTT. As protein: CASSLAGGSDLRELFF. The rearrangement joins TRBV6-6 to TRBJ2-2, with 10 nucleotides matching TRBD2. V shed 4 bases and J 9 bases; nucleotides not matched to a gene: 11. CDR1 is MNHNY and CDR2 is SVGAGI in the germline V gene (reference sequence). The CDR3 extends over 16 amino acids.

This clone appeared once. The chain uses TRBV28 and TRBJ2-1; D is perhaps TRBD1 (5 bases). The germline CDR1 and CDR2 sequences are MDHEN and SYDVKM. V was shortened by 3 bases and J by 7 bases, with 13 bases between the two germline ends. The CDR3 extends over 14 amino acids. The CDR3 bases are TGTGCCAGCAGTTTGGGCAGGGTTATGAATGAGCAGTTCTTC. Translated: CASSLGRVMNEQFF.

This chain uses TRBV5-1 with TRBJ1-5; TRBD1 matches 9 bases. V lost 4 bases to trimming and J lost 9 bases; unmatched junction nucleotides: 11. CDR1 SGHRS and CDR2 YFSETQ come from the germline V gene. The CDR3 contains 15 residues. CDR3 bases: TGCGCCAGCAGCGCGGATGGACAGGGGTCTGGGCCCCAGCATTTT. Protein: CASSADGQGSGPQHF.

V is TRBV7-8 and J is TRBJ2-1; 8 nucleotides align to TRBD2. The germline V gene encodes CDR1 SGHVS and CDR2 FQNEAQ. V shed 4 bases, J shed 2 bases, and the junction held 7 bases outside the gene matches. The CDR3 is 16 residues long. The CDR3 sequence is CASSWTGGGTYNEQFF. For the CDR3, the DNA is TGTGCCAGCAGCTGGACTGGCGGGGGGACCTACAATGAGCAGTTCTTC.

The chain links TRBV2 to TRBJ1-1; D not resolved. The length of the CDR3 is 12 residues. The ends were cut back, 6 bases at V and 1 base at J, with 6 bases in the middle. CDR1 SNHLY and CDR2 FYNNEI come from the germline V gene. The CDR3 bases are TGTGCCAGCAGCCGTGAGAACACTGAAGCTTTCTTT. The encoded protein is CASSRENTEAFF.

This clone was detected once. J is TRBJ1-2 and V is TRBV7-2; 7 bases match TRBD1. CDR1 is SGHTA and CDR2 is FQGNSA in the germline V gene. The CDR3 spans 14 residues. Trimming removed 3 bases from V and 3 bases from J; junction bases left unmatched: 4. The CDR3 sequence is CASSFGDRYYGYTF. The CDR3 bases are TGTGCCAGCAGCTTCGGGGACAGATACTATGGCTACACCTTC.

The V and J genes are TRBV11-3 and TRBJ1-4, with TRBD1 as a possible D gene (6 bases). The germline V gene encodes CDR1 SGHNT and CDR2 YENEEA. The ends were cut back, 2 bases at V and 0 bases at J, with 22 bases in the middle. The CDR3 has 20 amino acids. The CDR3 loop is CASSLNSVSGGGSTNEKLFF. CDR3 coding DNA: TGTGCCAGCAGCTTAAATTCAGTTTCGGGGGGCGGGTCAACTAATGAAAAACTGTTTTTT.

This clone was seen only once. Here the CDR3 reads CASRGRAGNNSPLHF. CDR3 nucleotides: TGTGCCAGCAGAGGTAGGGCCGGAAATAATTCACCCCTCCACTTT. This chain links TRBV6-5 with TRBJ1-6; D remains ambiguous. The CDR3 is 15 residues long. V dropped 6 bases and J dropped 5 bases, with 14 bases sitting between them. The germline V gene has CDR1 MNHEY and CDR2 SVGAGI.

V and J are TRBV28 and TRBJ2-7, with D perhaps TRBD1 (7 bases). The CDR3 has 15 residues. The V end lost 2 bases, the J end lost 3 bases, and 14 bases lay between the germline ends. Germline V CDR1 and CDR2: MDHEN, SYDVKM. CDR3 in amino acids: CASSLGGTVHYEQYF. The CDR3 nucleotides are TGTGCCAGCAGTTTAGGCGGGACAGTACACTACGAGCAGTACTTC. Full variable domain (remainder filled in from reference TRBV28 and TRBJ2-7): DVKVTQSSRYLVKRTGEKVFLECVQDMDHENMFWYRQDPGLGLRLIYFSYDVKMKEKGDIPEGYSVSREKKERFSLILESASTNQTSMYLCASSLGGTVHYEQYFGPGTRLTVT.

The rearrangement uses TRBV27 and TRBJ2-3, with 8 bases that match TRBD2. The CDR3 loop spans 16 amino acids. CDR1 is MNHEY, CDR2 SMNVEV, per germline (reference sequence). Losses at the gene ends were 6 bases for V and 4 bases for J; bases not matched to a gene: 12. CDR3 sequence (DNA): TGTGCCAGCAGGCCGGGAGGGCGTCACAGTCCAGATACGCAGTATTTT. It yields the protein CASRPGGRHSPDTQYF.